The rows below give T cell receptor beta chains drawn from one sample of a study of blood T cell repertoires in COVID-19. Only in-frame clones appear in the TCRdb table, and some are missing; sequencing was by immunoSEQ multiplex PCR. In the table there are some 400,000 clones, around 89% of which are singletons. The sequenced material came from PBMCs or T cells enriched from blood (not recorded which). These receptors were taken from a man aged 25-45 years who had recovered from COVID-19. The CDR3 runs from the conserved cysteine through the conserved F or W. D genes are given only for firm matches. Only some rows state a clone size, as once, few, many or a class for expanded clones.

>-|TRBD2|TRBJ2-1|TRBV18
CASSPSGRADAWEQFF
TGTGCCAGCTCACCCAGCGGGAGGGCCGATGCCTGGGAGCAGTTCTTC
>-|-|TRBJ2-7|TRBV5-4
CASSFAGQPHEQYF
TGTGCCAGCAGCTTTGCCGGACAGCCCCACGAGCAGTACTTC
>-|TRBD1|TRBJ1-2|TRBV25-1
CASSERTGNYGYTF
TGTGCCAGCAGTGAAAGGACAGGAAACTATGGCTACACCTTC
>-|TRBD1|TRBJ2-2|TRBV9
CASSELQGVGELFF
TGTGCCAGCAGCGAACTACAGGGGGTCGGGGAGCTGTTTTTT
>-|TRBD2|TRBJ2-1|TRBV7-9
CASSFPTSGFSYNEQFF
TGTGCCAGCAGCTTTCCGACTAGCGGATTCTCCTACAATGAGCAGTTCTTC
>-|TRBD2|TRBJ2-7|TRBV4-1
CASSQNIAGVYSEQYF
TGCGCCAGCAGCCAAAATATAGCGGGAGTGTACTCCGAGCAGTACTTC
>-|-|TRBJ1-4|TRBV3-1/TRBV3-2
CASSQGGAGREKLFF
TGTGCCAGCAGCCAAGGTGGGGCGGGACGCGAAAAACTGTTTTTT
>few|TRBD2|TRBJ2-3|TRBV10-2
CASLFLAGEPDTQYF
TGCGCCAGCCTTTTCCTAGCGGGAGAACCAGATACGCAGTATTTT
>-|-|TRBJ2-7|TRBV15
CATSRDLYEQYF
TGTGCCACCAGCAGAGACCTCTACGAGCAGTACTTC
>once|TRBD2|TRBJ2-1|TRBV14
CASSPGLAGVHEQFF
TGTGCCAGCAGCCCCGGCCTAGCGGGAGTCCATGAGCAGTTCTTC
>once|-|TRBJ1-3|TRBV2
CASSDRTSGNTIYF
TGTGCCAGCAGTGACCGGACATCTGGAAACACCATATATTTT
>-|TRBD1|TRBJ1-6|TRBV7-9
CASSLGDRVNSPLHF
TGTGCCAGCAGCTTAGGGGACAGGGTAAATTCACCCCTCCACTTT
>-|-|TRBJ1-2|TRBV11-2
CASSLGFQSYGYTF
TGTGCCAGCAGCTTAGGTTTCCAGTCCTATGGCTACACCTTC
>-|-|TRBJ1-2|TRBV5-1
CASSGGSTDNYGYTF
TGCGCCAGCAGCGGGGGGTCGACGGATAACTATGGCTACACCTTC
>-|TRBD2|TRBJ2-3|TRBV28
CASSLRTSGSGFDTQYF
TGTGCCAGCAGTTTGAGGACTAGCGGGAGCGGTTTCGATACGCAGTATTTT
>-|-|TRBJ2-1|TRBV18
CASSPGRVAYNEQFF
TGTGCCAGCTCACCAGGCAGGGTGGCCTACAATGAGCAGTTCTTC
>-|TRBD2|TRBJ2-1|TRBV19
CASSISLAGGSGVYNEQFF
TGTGCCAGTAGTATAAGCCTAGCGGGAGGTTCAGGGGTCTACAATGAGCAGTTCTTC
>-|-|TRBJ1-5|TRBV4-2
CASSQVAGISNQPQHF
TGTGCCAGCAGCCAAGTGGCGGGAATTAGCAATCAGCCCCAGCATTTT
>-|TRBD1|TRBJ1-1|TRBV5-1
CASSWGTGRDTEAFF
TGCGCCAGCAGCTGGGGGACAGGTCGGGACACTGAAGCTTTCTTT
>once|-|TRBJ2-1|TRBV3-1/TRBV3-2
CASSQGASPSNEQFF
TGTGCCAGCAGCCAAGGGGCTAGCCCGAGCAATGAGCAGTTCTTC
>-|-|TRBJ1-4|TRBV28
CATEPGWGNEKLFF
TGTGCCACCGAACCAGGGTGGGGAAATGAAAAACTGTTTTTT
>once|TRBD1|TRBJ2-1|TRBV7-8
CASSFAGTGDRNEQFF
TGTGCCAGCAGCTTCGCCGGGACAGGAGATCGGAATGAGCAGTTCTTC
>-|-|TRBJ1-1|TRBV12-3/TRBV12-4
CASSQGVTEAFF
TGTGCCAGCAGTCAAGGGGTAACTGAAGCTTTCTTT
>-|-|TRBJ2-1|TRBV6-4
CASSEDTHNEQFF
TGTGCCAGCAGTGAAGACACCCACAATGAGCAGTTCTTC
>-|-|TRBJ2-1|TRBV15
CATSTYNEQFF
TGTGCCACCAGCACTTACAATGAGCAGTTCTTC
>-|TRBD2|TRBJ2-5|TRBV28
CASSGLAPLIETQYF
TGTGCCAGCAGTGGACTAGCGCCCCTTATAGAGACCCAGTACTTC
>few|TRBD1|TRBJ1-2|TRBV4-2
CASSQDPWAGGVGGYTF
TGTGCCAGCAGCCAAGATCCCTGGGCAGGGGGCGTTGGAGGCTACACCTTC
>-|-|TRBJ1-3|TRBV18
CASSPSGSVSGNTIYF
TGTGCCAGCTCACCAAGCGGATCTGTCTCTGGAAACACCATATATTTT
>-|TRBD1|TRBJ1-1|TRBV19
CASSMYRGKSEAFF
TGTGCCAGTAGTATGTACAGGGGTAAGTCTGAAGCTTTCTTT